This TCR beta chain was identified in a study of cytomegalovirus exposure and HLA in healthy donors. Overall study findings and caveats: According to a subsequent analysis, TCR clusters from the first cohort were inclined to appear together in the 120 or so validation repertoires.

This table comes from immunoSEQ multiplex PCR, and its TCRdb copy is limited to in-frame clones, with some not included. The sample lists about 360,000 clones, roughly 89% occurring once. To note about this clone: The antigen is undetermined.

With 0 bases removed from V and 4 bases from J, the gap between germline ends came to 10 bases. The CDR3 is made up of 14 amino acids. Germline CDR1 SGHRS, CDR2 YFSETQ. The chain employs TRBV5-1 and TRBJ1-2; D perhaps matches TRBD1 (5 bases). This sequence originates from a woman between 18 and 29 years old in good health and CMV-seronegative. Sequencing input: PBMCs. CDR3 sequence (DNA): TGCGCCAGCAGCTTGGCCGGGGGACTCTATGGCTACACCTTC. It yields the protein CASSLAGGLYGYTF.